The next 3 T cell receptor beta chains were all read from a single sample in a study of blood T cell repertoires in COVID-19. The protocol was immunoSEQ multiplex PCR, while the TCRdb copy is restricted to in-frame clones and leaves out a portion. Of about 70,000 clones listed, about 90% are singletons. Sequenced: peripheral blood. The receptors stem from a man in his forties with COVID-19, enrolled during active disease.

The J gene is TRBJ1-4, the V gene TRBV3-1 (or the pseudogene TRBV3-2); a possible D gene is TRBD1 (5 bases). V was clipped by 3 bases and J by 0 bases, with 8 bases between them. The CDR3 is 15 amino acids. From germline, CDR1 is LGHDT and CDR2 YNNKEL (reference sequence). CDR3 DNA sequence: TGTGCCAGCAGCCAGACAGCTGCAACTAATGAAAAACTGTTTTTT. Its protein product is CASSQTAATNEKLFF.

The genes are TRBV6-5 and TRBJ1-2; the match to TRBD1 covers 8 bases. V dropped 7 bases and J dropped 7; count of bases not matched to a gene: 11. This CDR3 is built from 14 residues. CDR1 and CDR2 (germline): MNHEY, SVGAGI. CDR3 nucleotides: TGTGCCAGCACCGTGACAGGGGCCCTTTTTGGCTACACCTTC. This codes for CASTVTGALFGYTF.

V and J are TRBV7-9 and TRBJ1-6, with D possibly matching TRBD1 (6 bases). The CDR3 totals 16 residues. CDR1 SEHNR and CDR2 FQNEAQ come from the germline V gene (reference sequence). The V and J ends lost 4 bases and 3 bases respectively, with 13 bases between them. Written as DNA, the CDR3 is TGTGCCAGCAGCTACAAGGGACAACTCTATAATTCACCCCTCCACTTT. Protein sequence: CASSYKGQLYNSPLHF.